The clone carrying this T cell receptor (beta chain) was seen a handful of times. Antigen specificity is unknown. Within the sample, other DNA sequences also encode this same CDR3. Systemic immunosuppression or autoimmune disease history was grounds to exclude patients. On cycle 4 day 1 and cycle 7 day 1, as well as at baseline, blood was sampled. TCRdb keeps only in-frame clones here, not all; method: immunoSEQ multiplex PCR. The top ten hold around 1.9% of the sample, which has over 30,000 clones, about four fifths seen once. This specimen comes from a study of OX40 agonist ivuxolimab in advanced cancers. Study context: An agonistic human IgG2 monoclonal antibody against OX40 (CD134) was given. Study outcomes and limitations: At doses 0.1 to 3.0 mg/kg, CD4+ and CD8+ clones expanded.

This CDR3 comprises 14 residues. Trimming cost V 4 bases and J 4 bases, with 10 bases left between them. Germline V gene lookup returns CDR1 KGHSH and CDR2 LQKENI. The chain couples TRBV18 to TRBJ2-2; D unclear. The input for sequencing was CD4+ or CD8+ T cells sorted from blood, taken in a trial of the OX40 agonist ivuxolimab. The receptor's source is an adult with an advanced solid tumor such as melanoma, head and neck, liver or kidney cancer. The CDR3 DNA is TGTGCCAGCTCACAAGGTCAAACCACCGGGGAGCTGTTTTTT. Protein product: CASSQGQTTGELFF.